Described below is a single T cell receptor beta chain sequence and its context. Its recognized antigen is unknown. Per-nucleotide qualities are absent, and no much larger clonotype sits a single base away. These data originate in a study of blood T cells in healthy people across ages (dated by TCRdb to between 2014 and 2017). Some background on the complete study: In model experiments, template switching captured about one uniquely barcoded TCR beta cDNA molecule for every two T cells. Four age groups were formed from the donors: young (average approximately 15 years), middle-aged (around 39), aged (roughly 58) and long-lived (about 80). Using deep sequencing normalized with unique cDNA molecular identifiers, the study measured how TCR beta repertoire diversity changes with age. To avoid experimental bias, donors of different ages were spread randomly across the sequencing lanes. The study analyzed two additional independent replicas of 1 million unique cDNA reads from the same blood draw for two donors, one aged 18 to 29 and one aged 80 or older.

Library preparation employed 5' RACE. The second PCR ran for roughly 7 to 11 cycles and used a J-beta primer mix along with a sample-barcoded 5' primer. A unique molecular identifier was introduced onto each TCR beta cDNA molecule by a template-switch 5' adaptor carrying 12 random nucleotides. At least 2.5 million CDR3-containing paired-end reads were obtained from each sample. First-strand cDNA was synthesized from all RNA with the Mint cDNA synthesis kit, primed by a TRBC-specific oligonucleotide. Following uracil-DNA glycosylase treatment, a first 18-cycle PCR with universal primers M1SS and BC2_uni_R was performed on all cDNA. The paper's processing steps were these. Normalization of each sample was performed by random selection of 1 million high-quality reads, each carrying a distinct molecular identifier. Reads with shared molecular identifiers were discarded instead of being binned into consensus sequences. MiTCR, run with a Q25 quality threshold and the strictest error-elimination algorithm, handled CDR3 identification, clonotype clustering and error correction. Lower-bound total TCR beta diversity was estimated with a nonparametric unseen species model using Euler transformation. TCRdb took the public reads, trimmed them with fastp at Q25, ran MiXCR for clone calling and kept in-frame beta chains. Every CDR3 protein is listed once, alongside the most common genes and DNA of its rows. It is TCRdb's table, rather than the study itself, that gives the V and J calls and clone size. This sample lists roughly 1.9 million distinct CDR3 sequences; about 39% were detected once. The top ten hold roughly 24% of the sample.

Results the study describes overall, beyond this receptor: Total diversity estimates from one million sequenced T cells were considered lower bounds and underestimates. Compared with the aged group, more naive CD4+ T cells, fewer expanded clones and increased TCR diversity were shown by the long-lived group, suggesting age selection. Observed TCR beta diversity per million T cells fell roughly linearly with age, and a significant reduction was already apparent by age around 39. Because profiling used bulk unsorted PBMCs, naive and antigen-experienced compartments could not be compared conclusively. A strong correlation was found between observed TCR beta diversity and the percentage of naive T cells measured by flow cytometry. Donor CMV infection status was unknown, potentially confounding age-related changes in expanded clonotypes.

Between the V and J ends, shortened by 3 bases and 6 bases respectively, the junction contains 14 bases. Its CDR3 holds 14 amino acids, cysteine through phenylalanine. Solely the CDR3 DNA is kept, with 42 bases framed from the first base. For CDR1 and CDR2, the germline V gene lists SQVTM and ANQGSEA. The donors were a few dozen Caucasian individuals from Russia, aged 6 to 90 years, who were systemically healthy. Around 9.7 milliliters of peripheral blood were collected from each donor into EDTA-treated Vacutainer tubes. Ficoll-Paque density-gradient centrifugation was used to isolate PBMCs, with at least 7 million per sample. Trizol reagent was used to extract total RNA from the PBMCs, yielding at least 6 micrograms per sample. Naive CD45RAhigh/CD27high T cell percentages were measured by flow cytometry on a PBMC aliquot from every donor.

Rearrangement joined TRBV29-1 to TRBJ2-2; matching of 5 bases hints at TRBD1 as the D gene. The sequence came from a human donor in good health. The sample consisted of blood. The CDR3 region reads CSVDQGLFPGELFF. In nucleotides, the sequence is TGCAGCGTTGATCAGGGTTTGTTCCCCGGGGAGCTGTTTTTT.